This T cell receptor beta chain originates from a study of CD8 T cells in Susac syndrome. Study-level findings and limits: As the study acknowledged, the number of individuals in its TCR sequencing and HLA analysis was relatively small.

The CDR3 consists of 12 residues. Trimming left V 5 bases short and J 7 bases short, with 8 bases between. Germline CDR1 reads MGHDK; CDR2 reads SYGVNS. TCR beta sequencing covered blood CD8+ and CD4+ T cells. TEMRA cells underwent FACS enrichment and CD8+ and CD4+ T cells underwent negative isolation. An amount of RNA that ranged from roughly 0.5 to 1 ug was reverse transcribed with random hexamers. A multiplex approach, immunoSEQ multiplex PCR, amplified TCR beta CDR3 across 54 Vbeta and 13 Jbeta. One entry per CDR3 protein, called by TCRdb with MiXCR from the immunoSEQ multiplex PCR reads. The sample gives under 200,000 distinct CDR3 sequences, around 94% of which show up once; over 0.12% is in the top ten. Of note for this clonotype: Its matching antigen is unknown.

The TCR comes from a human donor in good health. Sequencing input: CD4+ T cells from PBMCs. The rearrangement joins TRBV25-1 to TRBJ2-2; D is uncertain. CDR3 DNA sequence: TGTGCCAGCAGTCTCAGAGGCGGGGAGCTGTTTTTT. Encoded protein: CASSLRGGELFF.